The clone carrying this T cell receptor (beta chain) was detected ten times or more. Its target is unknown. This record belongs to a study of neurological immune-mediated disorders. Study-wide results and caveats: Whereas HTLV-1-associated myelopathy showed the most TCR clonal expansion, multiple sclerosis showed the least, with levels below those of healthy controls. Private repertoires in all groups were suggested, as expanded clones shared no CDR3 amino acid sequences across subjects.

The V gene lost 0 bases and the J gene lost 4 bases, with 7 bases spanning the gap. Germline V gives CDR1 DFQATT, CDR2 SNEGSKA (reference sequence). CDR3 length: 13 residues. The cDNA was produced through 5'RACE with 10-nucleotide random UMIs. Via MiXCR, TCRdb re-called the 5' RACE reads, giving one row per CDR3 protein. The sample has 50,000 to 75,000 distinct CDR3 sequences; 4.1% are singletons. The unsorted libraries were made from 2 million PBMCs kept at -80 C. The receptor was isolated from a man aged 45-65 years with multiple sclerosis. V and J are TRBV20-1 and TRBJ2-1; no firm D call. Material for sequencing was PBMCs. CDR3 in DNA: TGCAGTGCTAGAGATCTCGGGTACAATGAGCAGTTCTTC. It yields the protein CSARDLGYNEQFF.